Sequencing of this T cell receptor (beta chain) was carried out in a study of CXCR3-negative and CXCR3-positive naive CD8 T cells. Study-wide results and limits: The study found more hydrophobic TRB CDR3s in CXCR3-positive naive cells than in CXCR3-negative naive cells. Because surface CD5 did not distinguish the naive subsets, TCR strength was inferred from TRB CDR3 properties. Within a donor, both naive subsets shared TRBV-TRBJ usage, unlike memory cells.

UMI-labeled 5' RACE TRB cDNA libraries were prepared from the cells. From the 5' RACE reads, TCRdb lists one entry per CDR3 protein and no DNA. This listing includes around 140,000 distinct CDR3 sequences. The CDR3 loop spans 15 amino acids. Per the germline V gene, CDR1 is LGHDT and CDR2 is YNNKEL (reference sequence). A word on this clonotype: Its antigen remains unknown.

The sequence was obtained from a human donor in good health. Some clones in this sample may be carry-over from other donors' samples. Sequenced sample: naive CXCR3+ CD8+ T cells from blood. Stated subset: CD45RO-CCR7+CD27+CD95- naive CD8+ T cells expressing CXCR3 (TNR3+). The V and J genes are TRBV3-1 and TRBJ1-2; absent DNA, TCRdb's TRBD1 call cannot be checked. This CDR3 is CASSRGTGRDYGYTF.